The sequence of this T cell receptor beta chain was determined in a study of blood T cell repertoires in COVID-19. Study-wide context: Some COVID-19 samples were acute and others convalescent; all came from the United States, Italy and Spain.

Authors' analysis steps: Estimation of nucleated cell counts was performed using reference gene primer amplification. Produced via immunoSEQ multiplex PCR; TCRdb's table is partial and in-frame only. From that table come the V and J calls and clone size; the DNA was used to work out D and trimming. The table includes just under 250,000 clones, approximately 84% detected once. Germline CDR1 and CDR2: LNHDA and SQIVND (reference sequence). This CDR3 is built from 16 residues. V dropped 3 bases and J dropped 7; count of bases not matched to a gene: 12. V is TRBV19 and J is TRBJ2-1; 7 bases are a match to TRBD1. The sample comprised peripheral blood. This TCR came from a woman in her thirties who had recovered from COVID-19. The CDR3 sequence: CASSIWLGGVGNEQFF. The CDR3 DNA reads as TGTGCCAGTAGTATTTGGTTAGGGGGCGTTGGTAATGAGCAGTTCTTC.